This T cell receptor beta chain was profiled in a study of response to subunit inactivated influenza vaccine. Study-wide results and caveats: Few new T cells, the authors suggested, are recruited by each seasonal influenza vaccination.

V shed 3 bases and J 0 bases; nucleotides not matched to a gene: 11. The CDR3 has 17 amino acids. The germline V gene encodes CDR1 KGHSH and CDR2 LQKENI. In its sample, this clonotype was seen once. Its antigen is currently unknown. TCRdb itself ran the RT-PCR reads through MiXCR, one entry per CDR3 protein. The sample lists about 700,000 distinct CDR3 sequences; about 14% were seen once. The genes are TRBV18 and TRBJ2-7; TRBD1 matches 7 bases. The receptor comes from a man between 50 and 59 years old who received an inactivated influenza vaccine. The starting material was PBMCs from blood, obtained roughly 2 weeks before vaccination. CDR3 in amino acids: CASSPGRDRILSYEQYF. In DNA form, the CDR3 reads TGTGCCAGCTCACCGGGAAGGGACAGAATTCTCTCCTACGAGCAGTACTTC.